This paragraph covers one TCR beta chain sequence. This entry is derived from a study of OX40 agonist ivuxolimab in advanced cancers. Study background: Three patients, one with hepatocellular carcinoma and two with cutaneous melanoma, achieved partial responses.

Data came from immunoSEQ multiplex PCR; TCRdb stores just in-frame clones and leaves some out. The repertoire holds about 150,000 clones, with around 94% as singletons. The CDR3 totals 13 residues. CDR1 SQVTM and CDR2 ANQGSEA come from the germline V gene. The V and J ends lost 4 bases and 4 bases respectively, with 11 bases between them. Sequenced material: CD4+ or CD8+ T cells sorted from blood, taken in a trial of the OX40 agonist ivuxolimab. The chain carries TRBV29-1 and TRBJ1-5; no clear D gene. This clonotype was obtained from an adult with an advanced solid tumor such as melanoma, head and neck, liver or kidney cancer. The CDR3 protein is CSVVLSGNQPQHF. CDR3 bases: TGCAGCGTTGTCCTGTCAGGTAATCAGCCCCAGCATTTT.